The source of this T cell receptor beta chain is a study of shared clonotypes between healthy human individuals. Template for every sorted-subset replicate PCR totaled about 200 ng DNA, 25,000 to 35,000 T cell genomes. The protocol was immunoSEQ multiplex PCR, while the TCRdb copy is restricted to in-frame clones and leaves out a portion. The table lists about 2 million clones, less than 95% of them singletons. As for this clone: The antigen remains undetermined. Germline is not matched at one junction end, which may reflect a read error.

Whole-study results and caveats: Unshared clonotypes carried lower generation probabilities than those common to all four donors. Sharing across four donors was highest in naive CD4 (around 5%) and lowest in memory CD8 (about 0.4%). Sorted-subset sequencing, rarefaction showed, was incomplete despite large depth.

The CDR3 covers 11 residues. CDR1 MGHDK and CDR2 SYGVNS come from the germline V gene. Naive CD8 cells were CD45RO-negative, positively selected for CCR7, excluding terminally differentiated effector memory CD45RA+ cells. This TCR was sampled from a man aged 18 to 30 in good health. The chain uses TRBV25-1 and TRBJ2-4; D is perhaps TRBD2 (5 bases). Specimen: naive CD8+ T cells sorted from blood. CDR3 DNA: TGTGCCAGCAGTCCCGGGGAAGGAGAGGTCTTC. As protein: CASSPGEGEVF.